This entry lists 3 T cell receptor beta chains sequenced from one sample in a study of response to subunit inactivated influenza vaccine (dated by TCRdb to between 2017 and 2018). Receptor libraries were prepared by RT-PCR. TCRdb records Illumina HiSeq 2500 as the sequencer. The public reads were run again by TCRdb, first through fastp at Q25 and then through MiXCR, and only productive beta chains were kept. Every entry covers one CDR3 protein and lists the most common genes and DNA from its rows. This sample lists a few hundred thousand distinct CDR3 sequences; roughly 7.9% were detected once. The biggest ten clones account for around 12% of the sample. Sequencing used PBMCs from blood, obtained less than 25 months after vaccination. The receptors originated from a man aged 45 to 70 who received an inactivated influenza vaccine. Donor details come from another sample of the same person, matched by shared clones.

This clonotype was counted a few times. The rearrangement links TRBV6-5 to TRBJ1-4, with D hard to call. The CDR3 is 14 amino acids. CDR1 MNHEY and CDR2 SVGAGI come from the germline V gene. V was pared by 2 bases and J by 6 bases, with 10 bases between. Here the CDR3 DNA reads TGTGCCAGCAGTTACGGCGTGGGGTATGAAAAACTGTTTTTT. This sequence encodes CASSYGVGYEKLFF.

This clonotype was detected a few times. The chain employs TRBV6-1 and TRBJ1-3, with no clear D. CDR1 and CDR2 from the germline V gene are MNHNS and SASEGT. The V end was cut by 7 bases, the J end by 0 bases, with 7 bases between. The CDR3 sequence is 13 residues long. DNA of the CDR3: TGTGCCAGCACTGTAACCTCTGGAAACACCATATATTTT. It is translated as CASTVTSGNTIYF.

The chain joins TRBV7-8 to TRBJ1-5; D call uncertain. Germline V lookup: CDR1 SGHVS, CDR2 FQNEAQ. Trimming stripped 5 bases from V and 7 bases from J, with 15 bases between. The CDR3 loop spans 14 amino acids. The CDR3 here is CASSSQDGHQPQHF. CDR3 DNA: TGTGCCAGCAGCAGCCAGGACGGGCACCAGCCCCAGCATTTT.